A single sample is the source of the 32 T cell receptor beta chains below, sequenced in a study of blood T cells in healthy people across ages. A second about 7 to 11 cycle PCR used barcoded and J-beta primers. TCRdb redid the calling of the 5' RACE reads with MiXCR, one entry per CDR3 protein. The sample consists of some 780,000 distinct CDR3 sequences, 56% of them appearing once. Sample: blood. These TCRs come from a man aged 35-49 years in good health.

The V call is TRBV7-6, the J call TRBJ1-2; 7 bases map to TRBD1. This CDR3 spans 14 amino acids. CDR1 and CDR2 from the germline V gene are SGHVS and FNYEAQ. The junction had 7 bases not matched to a gene; V was cut back by 1 base and J by 8 bases. In DNA, the CDR3 is TGTGCCAGCAGCTTAGATGAGGGGGCTTACGGCTACACCTTC. Translation: CASSLDEGAYGYTF.

There are a few counts of this clonotype. The chain carries TRBV7-9 and TRBJ1-1; D not certain. This CDR3 region has 9 residues. Between the trimmed V and J ends, which lost 8 bases and 4 bases, there was a span of 2 bases. Germline loops: CDR1 SEHNR, CDR2 FQNEAQ (reference sequence). The CDR3 loop reads CASGTEAFF. In nucleotides, the CDR3 is TGTGCCAGCGGCACTGAAGCTTTCTTT.

On this clonotype itself: The junction shows a germline mismatch at one end, possibly a read error. The CDR3 loop is CVSSLGQANTDTQYF. CDR3 bases: TGTGTCAGCAGCCTGGGACAGGCCAACACAGATACGCAGTATTTT. The chain has TRBV11-2 and TRBJ2-3; 8 nucleotides align to TRBD1. CDR3 length equals 15 residues. CDR1 and CDR2 (germline): SGHAT, FQNNGV. Variable domain in full (rest from reference TRBV11-2 and TRBJ2-3): EAGVAQSPRYKIIEKRQSVAFWCNPISGHATLYWYQQILGQGPKLLIQFQNNGVVDDSQLPKDRFSAERLKGVDSTLKIQPAKLEDSAVYLCVSSLGQANTDTQYFGPGTRLTVL.

This sequence joins TRBV27 and TRBJ2-5, with 7 bases that match TRBD1. Germline V CDR1 and CDR2: MNHEY, SMNVEV (reference sequence). There are 15 residues in the CDR3. V was clipped by 2 bases and J by 11 bases; unmatched bases: 14. The CDR3 here is CASSLTGAFNNEQYF. The CDR3 coding sequence is TGTGCCAGCAGTTTAACAGGGGCATTTAACAATGAGCAGTACTTC.

This rearrangement joins TRBV27 to TRBJ1-2, with TRBD1 matching 7 bases. The junction had 4 bases not matched to a gene; V was cut back by 2 bases and J by 4 bases. The length of the CDR3 is 14 residues. CDR1 MNHEY and CDR2 SMNVEV come from the germline V gene (reference sequence). DNA for the CDR3: TGTGCCAGCAGTTTAACCGGGACAGTCTATGGCTACACCTTC. Residues: CASSLTGTVYGYTF.

The CDR3 is CASSLRGTGDTQYF. In nucleotides, the CDR3 is TGTGCCAGCAGCTTACGGGGCACGGGGGATACGCAGTATTTT. The chain carries TRBV5-5 and TRBJ2-3; either TRBD1 or TRBD2 may supply D (5 bases each). The CDR3 is 14 residues long. With 2 bases removed from V and 6 bases from J, the gap between germline ends came to 13 bases. Germline lookup yields CDR1 SGHKS and CDR2 YYEKEE (reference sequence). Looking up the rest from reference TRBV5-5 and TRBJ2-3 gives the full variable domain: DAGVTQSPTHLIKTRGQQVTLRCSPISGHKSVSWYQQVLGQGPQFIFQYYEKEERGRGNFPDRFSARQFPNYSSELNVNALLLGDSALYLCASSLRGTGDTQYFGPGTRLTVL.

The V call is TRBV6-2 or TRBV6-3, the J call TRBJ2-5; 12 bases line up with TRBD2. Germline V gene data show CDR1 as MNHEY and CDR2 as SVGEGT. The CDR3 contains 15 residues. J was trimmed by 4 bases and V by 4 bases; bases with no gene match: 4. CDR3 coding DNA: TGTGCCAGCAGTTCTCTAGCGGGGGGGCGAGAGACCCAGTACTTC. Protein product: CASSSLAGGRETQYF.

V gene TRBV2 combines with J gene TRBJ2-3, with 9 bases matching TRBD1. V lost 7 bases, J lost 4 bases, and 9 bases stayed unmatched. This CDR3 has 15 amino acids. Germline CDR1 SNHLY, CDR2 FYNNEI. The CDR3 protein is CASKQGAHNSDTQYF. The CDR3 coding sequence is TGTGCCAGCAAACAGGGGGCGCACAACTCAGATACGCAGTATTTT.

This chain links TRBV29-1 with TRBJ2-3; no definite D call. Germline lookup yields CDR1 SQVTM and CDR2 ANQGSEA. The V end was cut by 2 bases, the J end by 3 bases, with 3 bases between. The CDR3 loop spans 11 amino acids. This chain's CDR3 is CSVEPTDTQYF. The CDR3 DNA sequence: TGCAGCGTTGAACCTACAGATACGCAGTATTTT.

The V and J genes are TRBV13 and TRBJ2-2; D is possibly TRBD2 (6 bases). The CDR3 is 16 amino acids. CDR1 and CDR2 from the germline V gene are PRHDT and FYEKMQ (reference sequence). The V and J ends lost 1 base and 1 base respectively, with 10 bases between them. This chain's CDR3 is CASSLDRGMNTGELFF. CDR3 bases: TGTGCCAGCAGCTTAGATCGGGGGATGAACACCGGGGAGCTGTTTTTT.

This chain uses TRBV6-5 with TRBJ1-2, with a possible D match to TRBD1 (5 bases). In germline, CDR1 is MNHEY, CDR2 SVGAGI. Trimming removed 2 bases at V and 0 bases at J, with 13 bases between. The CDR3 spans 16 residues. The CDR3 DNA reads TGTGCCAGCAGTTACCTCTTATTGGGGGCTAACTATGGCTACACCTTC. Translating gives CASSYLLLGANYGYTF.

The chain links TRBV9 to TRBJ2-1; 9 bases agree with TRBD1. The V gene end was trimmed by 0 bases and the J gene end by 5 bases; junction bases not matched to a gene: 9. Germline V gives CDR1 SGDLS, CDR2 YYNGEE. CDR3 size: 17 residues. The CDR3 DNA reads TGTGCCAGCAGCGTAGCTCTAACAGGGGGCATAGACAATGAGCAGTTCTTC. It translates to CASSVALTGGIDNEQFF.

J is TRBJ1-5 and V is TRBV5-5, with D possibly matching TRBD1 (5 bases). CDR1 SGHKS and CDR2 YYEKEE come from the germline V gene (reference sequence). The V gene lost 0 bases and the J gene lost 4 bases, with 11 bases spanning the gap. This CDR3 has 15 amino acids. The chain's CDR3 is CASSLVGTVNQPQHF. DNA for the CDR3: TGTGCCAGCAGCTTGGTCGGGACGGTGAATCAGCCCCAGCATTTT.

The chain carries TRBV29-1 and TRBJ2-7, with D possibly being TRBD1 (5 bases). Trimming pared 5 bases from V and 4 bases from J, leaving 15 bases between. The CDR3 length is 13 residues. CDR1 SQVTM and CDR2 ANQGSEA come from the germline V gene. The CDR3 DNA is TGCAGCGTTCGCCAGGGTAACTCATACGAGCAGTACTTC. Its translation: CSVRQGNSYEQYF.

The V and J genes are TRBV7-8 and TRBJ2-3; weak D call: TRBD2 (6 bases). The CDR3 loop spans 15 amino acids. V lost 6 bases to trimming and J lost 4 bases, with 17 bases between them. Germline-derived CDR1 and CDR2 are SGHVS and FQNEAQ. The CDR3 is CASRLGVRGADTQYF. For the CDR3, the DNA is TGTGCCAGCAGACTGGGTGTGCGGGGAGCAGATACGCAGTATTTT.

The chain combines TRBV27 with TRBJ2-3, with 7 bases matching TRBD2. The CDR3 sequence is 15 residues long. V shed 2 bases and J 5 bases; nucleotides not matched to a gene: 7. Per the germline V gene, CDR1 is MNHEY and CDR2 is SMNVEV (reference sequence). The CDR3 nucleotides are TGTGCCAGCAGTTTACTTGCGGGAGCTTTAGATACGCAGTATTTT. Translation gives CASSLLAGALDTQYF.

V gene TRBV2 combines with J gene TRBJ1-4, with D hard to call. V was trimmed by 7 bases and J by 2 bases, leaving 20 bases between them. Looked up from germline, CDR1 is SNHLY and CDR2 is FYNNEI. The CDR3 loop spans 17 amino acids. The CDR3 DNA is TGTGCCAGCACAGTATCCTCTCGGGGATTGACTAATGAAAAACTGTTTTTT. Translation gives CASTVSSRGLTNEKLFF.

This clonotype appeared a few times. V gene TRBV18 combines with J gene TRBJ2-7; D unclear. The CDR3 totals 17 residues. The germline V and J ends were trimmed by 2 bases and 0 bases, with 17 bases remaining between them. CDR1 is KGHSH and CDR2 is LQKENI in the germline V gene. Here the CDR3 DNA reads TGTGCCAGCTCACCAACGGTGTCAGATTTACGCTCCTACGAGCAGTACTTC. This sequence encodes CASSPTVSDLRSYEQYF.

The sample holds one count of this clonotype. The V and J genes are TRBV24-1 and TRBJ2-3, with 9 bases fitting TRBD1. The CDR3 is 16 residues long. Looked up from germline, CDR1 is KGHDR and CDR2 is SFDVKD. V gave up 4 bases and J gave up 3 bases; unmatched junction bases: 7. This CDR3 reads CATSDPRGQGTDTQYF. Written as DNA, the CDR3 is TGTGCCACCAGTGACCCCCGTGGACAGGGGACAGATACGCAGTATTTT.

The rearrangement uses TRBV7-9 and TRBJ2-4; 8 nucleotides align to TRBD2. The end of the DNA fits TRBJ2-7 better, so the J call may be wrong. CDR3 length: 18 amino acids. Germline assignment: CDR1 SEHNR and CDR2 FQNEAQ (reference sequence). CDR3 residues: CASTEGAGTVAGRYEQYF. Written as DNA, the CDR3 is TGTGCCAGCACAGAGGGAGCAGGGACGGTAGCGGGACGGTACGAGCAGTACTTC.

The V and J genes are TRBV20-1 and TRBJ2-1; 9 nucleotides match TRBD2. CDR3 length equals 14 residues. Germline trimming cut 3 bases from V and 8 bases from J; bases unmatched to any gene: 8. Germline CDR1 reads DFQATT; CDR2 reads SNEGSKA (reference sequence). CDR3 DNA: TGCAGTGCTAGTAGCGGACTAGCGTTCGATGAGCAGTTCTTC. It translates to CSASSGLAFDEQFF.

This sequence joins TRBV5-1 and TRBJ2-3; 7 bases are a match to TRBD1. The V and J ends lost 4 bases and 6 bases, in that order; junction bases with no gene match: 5. This CDR3 region has 13 residues. In germline, CDR1 is SGHRS, CDR2 YFSETQ. This CDR3 reads CASSEDRVDTQYF. CDR3 in DNA: TGCGCCAGCAGCGAAGACAGGGTGGATACGCAGTATTTT.

This clonotype was observed at least ten times. This chain uses TRBV4-3 with TRBJ2-3; D possibly corresponds to TRBD2 (7 bases). The V gene's germline CDR1 is LGHNA and CDR2 YSLEER. CDR3 length: 17 residues. Trimming removed 0 bases from V and 2 bases from J, with 15 bases in between. CDR3 DNA: TGCGCCAGCAGCCAAGATCTAGGGGGAGGGCCCACAGATACGCAGTATTTT. The encoded protein is CASSQDLGGGPTDTQYF.

This sequence joins TRBV6-6 and TRBJ1-1, with D possibly matching TRBD1 (5 bases). Germline loops: CDR1 MNHNY, CDR2 SVGAGI (reference sequence). V gave up 7 bases and J gave up 5 bases, with 17 bases separating them. The CDR3 sequence is 14 residues long. This CDR3 is CASNHLGGSTEAFF. The CDR3 region has the DNA TGTGCCAGCAATCACCTCGGGGGTTCGACTGAAGCTTTCTTT.

This clonotype was seen once. This sequence joins TRBV20-1 and TRBJ2-3, with a possible D match to TRBD2 (7 bases). The CDR3 runs 14 residues. CDR1 and CDR2 from the germline V gene are DFQATT and SNEGSKA (reference sequence). CDR3 DNA sequence: TGCAGCGCCTCGGAGGGAGGGGGTTTTACTCCGCAGTATTTT. It codes for CSASEGGGFTPQYF.

This clonotype has a handful of counts. The J gene is TRBJ2-1, the V gene TRBV5-1; 7 bases map to TRBD1. Trimming at V came to 0 bases and at J to 6 bases, leaving 3 bases not matched to a gene. Germline values: CDR1 SGHRS, CDR2 YFSETQ. This CDR3 is built from 14 residues. The CDR3 here is CASSLVDRPNEQFF. The CDR3 DNA reads as TGCGCCAGCAGCTTGGTGGACAGGCCCAATGAGCAGTTCTTC.

In this sample, this clonotype turned up a few times. The chain has TRBV29-1 and TRBJ1-1; a weak D match, TRBD1 (5 bases). In germline, CDR1 is SQVTM, CDR2 ANQGSEA. With 4 bases removed from V and 0 bases from J, the gap between germline ends came to 9 bases. The CDR3 is 13 residues long. CDR3 loop: CSVGRDLNTEAFF. CDR3 DNA: TGCAGCGTTGGACGGGACTTGAACACTGAAGCTTTCTTT. Complete variable domain (other parts from reference TRBV29-1 and TRBJ1-1): SAVISQKPSRDICQRGTSLTIQCQVDSQVTMMFWYRQQPGQSLTLIATANQGSEATYESGFVIDKFPISRPNLTFSTLTVSNMSPEDSSIYLCSVGRDLNTEAFFGQGTRLTVV.

The chain combines TRBV20-1 with TRBJ2-1; D is undetermined. V lost 5 bases and J 0 bases, leaving 11 bases between the germline ends. The CDR3 consists of 14 residues. CDR1 and CDR2 from the germline V gene are DFQATT and SNEGSKA (reference sequence). CDR3 amino acids: CSAPSLGSYNEQFF. CDR3 sequence (DNA): TGCAGTGCTCCATCGTTAGGCTCCTACAATGAGCAGTTCTTC.

This clonotype was detected once. As DNA, the CDR3 is TGTGCCAGCAGTTTATTCCGCCCGGGGAGGCAGCCCCAGCATTTT. As protein: CASSLFRPGRQPQHF. The genes are TRBV28 and TRBJ1-5; D is unclear. With 1 base removed from V and 7 bases from J, the gap between germline ends came to 14 bases. CDR1 is MDHEN, CDR2 SYDVKM, per germline. This CDR3 region has 15 residues.

The chain couples TRBV4-2 to TRBJ2-5, with TRBD2 matching 11 bases. This CDR3 spans 17 amino acids. Germline loops: CDR1 LGHNA, CDR2 YNFKEQ. The ends lost 2 bases at V and 4 bases at J; junction bases unmatched: 9. The CDR3, as DNA: TGTGCCAGCAGCCAATATAGCGGGGGGGCAAGGCGAGAGACCCAGTACTTC. Its translation: CASSQYSGGARRETQYF.

This clonotype was seen more than once but under ten times. The chain has TRBV20-1 and TRBJ2-7; 8 nucleotides line up with TRBD2. Germline CDR1 is DFQATT and CDR2 is SNEGSKA (reference sequence). V was pared by 0 bases and J by 5 bases, with 9 bases of the junction left unmatched. This CDR3 comprises 15 residues. CDR3 protein: CSARDRAGGWNEQYF. The CDR3 DNA follows: TGCAGTGCTAGAGATCGGGCGGGAGGTTGGAACGAGCAGTACTTC.

The table lists this clonotype with a few counts. This rearrangement joins TRBV11-3 to TRBJ2-7; D possibly matches TRBD1 or TRBD2 (5 bases each). V was cut by 5 bases and J by 7 bases, with 18 bases left in between. The CDR3 consists of 14 residues. Germline CDR1 is SGHNT and CDR2 is YENEEA. The DNA of the CDR3 is TGTGCCAGCAGCAAAACGGGGCGATTAAATGAGCAGTACTTC. This sequence encodes CASSKTGRLNEQYF. Full variable domain (remainder filled in from reference TRBV11-3 and TRBJ2-7): EAGVVQSPRYKIIEKKQPVAFWCNPISGHNTLYWYLQNLGQGPELLIRYENEEAVDDSQLPKDRFSAERLKGVDSTLKIQPAELGDSAVYLCASSKTGRLNEQYFGPGTRLTVT.